One sample yielded the 31 T cell receptor beta chains listed below, sequenced in a study of cytomegalovirus exposure and HLA in healthy donors. PCR involved 60 Vbeta and 13 Jbeta primers. Sequenced by immunoSEQ multiplex PCR; TCRdb stores in-frame clones only, minus some. The profile covers around 110,000 clones, with around three quarters appearing a single time and 7.8% taken by the ten largest. Sequences were obtained from PBMCs. The receptors were gathered from a man aged 30-40 years in good health and CMV-seronegative.

The chain carries TRBV7-7 and TRBJ2-3, with 15 bases that match TRBD2. V dropped 5 bases and J dropped 5; count of bases not matched to a gene: 5. The germline gives CDR1 SSHAT, CDR2 FNYEAQ (reference sequence). The CDR3 has 16 amino acids. The CDR3 bases are TGTGCCAGCAGCCAGGGACTAGCGGGGGGAAGAGATACGCAGTATTTT. This gives the protein CASSQGLAGGRDTQYF.

This chain links TRBV6-1 with TRBJ2-3; 10 positions match TRBD1. The germline gives CDR1 MNHNS, CDR2 SASEGT. V was pared by 6 bases and J by 2 bases, with 5 bases of the junction left unmatched. There are 15 residues in the CDR3. The CDR3, as DNA: TGTGCCAGCAGACGGACAGGGGGGCTCACAGATACGCAGTATTTT. This sequence encodes CASRRTGGLTDTQYF.

The chain joins TRBV2 to TRBJ1-2; 9 bases agree with TRBD1. This CDR3 has 16 amino acids. Germline CDR1 is SNHLY and CDR2 is FYNNEI. V dropped 0 bases and J dropped 7; count of bases not matched to a gene: 9. Written as DNA, the CDR3 is TGTGCCAGCAGTGAAGCAAAAGGACAGGGGAGTCGTGGCTACACCTTC. It translates to CASSEAKGQGSRGYTF.

The gene calls are TRBV5-1 and TRBJ1-3; weak D call: TRBD1 (6 bases). The V end lost 0 bases, the J end lost 1 base, and 14 bases lay between the germline ends. This CDR3 contains 17 residues. Looked up from germline, CDR1 is SGHRS and CDR2 is YFSETQ. CDR3 protein: CASSLGPQTGSGNTIYF. DNA for the CDR3: TGCGCCAGCAGCTTGGGTCCCCAAACAGGGTCTGGAAACACCATATATTTT. Filled out from reference TRBV5-1 and TRBJ1-3, the complete variable domain reads KAGVTQTPRYLIKTRGQQVTLSCSPISGHRSVSWYQQTPGQGLQFLFEYFSETQRNKGNFPGRFSGRQFSNSRSEMNVSTLELGDSALYLCASSLGPQTGSGNTIYFGEGSWLTVV.

The chain couples TRBV11-2 to TRBJ2-7, with 9 bases lining up with TRBD1. CDR3 length equals 14 residues. V lost 5 bases, J lost 12 bases, and 14 bases stayed unmatched. Germline CDR1 is SGHAT and CDR2 is FQNNGV. The chain's CDR3 is CASSPRTGEFMAYF. CDR3 DNA: TGTGCCAGCAGCCCCCGGACAGGGGAGTTTATGGCGTACTTC.

The rearrangement uses TRBV7-8 and TRBJ2-7, with 8 nucleotides matching TRBD1. This CDR3 has 15 residues. V gave up 5 bases and J gave up 5 bases; unmatched junction bases: 11. Per germline, CDR1 SGHVS and CDR2 FQNEAQ. The CDR3 sequence is CASSLTRTGQNEQYF. The CDR3 DNA reads TGTGCCAGCAGCCTAACCCGGACAGGGCAAAACGAGCAGTACTTC.

The rearrangement joins TRBV2 to TRBJ1-5; D remains unclear. This CDR3 region has 14 residues. V gave up 2 bases and J gave up 0 bases, with 5 bases separating them. Germline CDR1 and CDR2: SNHLY and FYNNEI. CDR3: CASSELASNQPQHF. CDR3 sequence (DNA): TGTGCCAGCAGTGAATTGGCTAGCAATCAGCCCCAGCATTTT.

The J gene is TRBJ2-2, the V gene TRBV4-1, with D hard to call. Germline assignment: CDR1 MGHRA and CDR2 YSYEKL. The V end was cut by 0 bases, the J end by 4 bases, with 15 bases between. The CDR3 covers 17 residues. The CDR3 coding sequence is TGCGCCAGCAGCCAAGACCGAGGAGACGCGAGCACCGGGGAGCTGTTTTTT. Translated: CASSQDRGDASTGELFF.

The chain carries TRBV11-2 and TRBJ2-3, with TRBD1 identical over 9 bases. The CDR3 runs to 16 residues. Germline V gene sequence: CDR1 SGHAT, CDR2 FQNNGV. The trim removed 5 bases at V and 3 bases at J, leaving 9 bases unmatched. The CDR3 here is CASSPKTGGGTDTQYF. Written as DNA, the CDR3 is TGTGCCAGCAGCCCGAAGACAGGGGGAGGTACAGATACGCAGTATTTT.

CDR3 protein: CASSLFPATNEKLFF. The CDR3 DNA reads TGTGCCAGCAGCTTATTCCCCGCAACTAATGAAAAACTGTTTTTT. The J gene is TRBJ1-4, the V gene TRBV7-3, with unresolved D. Trimming took 2 bases from V and 0 from J, leaving 7 bases between them. Germline V gives CDR1 SGHTA, CDR2 FQGTGA. This CDR3 spans 15 amino acids.

The J gene is TRBJ1-5, the V gene TRBV30; D ambiguous. The V and J ends lost 1 base and 5 bases respectively, with 12 bases between them. This CDR3 spans 14 amino acids. CDR1 is GTSNPN and CDR2 is SVGIG in the germline V gene (reference sequence). CDR3 in DNA: TGTGCCTGGAGTGAAGTGAGGGAAGATCAGCCCCAGCATTTT. Protein sequence: CAWSEVREDQPQHF.

The genes are TRBV6-9 and TRBJ1-5, with 8 positions matching TRBD1. The ends lost 5 bases at V and 4 bases at J; junction bases unmatched: 7. The CDR3 loop spans 15 amino acids. From germline, CDR1 is MNHGY and CDR2 SVAAGI. The DNA for the CDR3 is TGTGCCAGCAGTACACCCCGGGACAGGAATCAGCCCCAGCATTTT. This gives the protein CASSTPRDRNQPQHF.

V usage is TRBV7-9 and J usage is TRBJ1-2; TRBD1 is a possible D gene (6 bases). From germline, CDR1 is SEHNR and CDR2 FQNEAQ (reference sequence). The CDR3 extends over 16 amino acids. The germline V and J ends were trimmed by 5 bases and 2 bases, with 18 bases remaining between them. CDR3 residues: CASSLDYREGNYGYTF. For the CDR3, the DNA is TGTGCCAGCAGCCTCGATTACAGGGAAGGAAACTATGGCTACACCTTC.

V usage is TRBV5-1 and J usage is TRBJ2-2, with 8 bases that match TRBD1. The CDR3 contains 16 residues. Trimming removed 4 bases from V and 6 bases from J; junction bases left unmatched: 11. Germline CDR1 SGHRS, CDR2 YFSETQ. CDR3 in amino acids: CASSPTRQGAAGELFF. DNA of the CDR3: TGCGCCAGCAGCCCCACCCGGCAGGGGGCGGCCGGGGAGCTGTTTTTT.

The chain is built from TRBV29-1 and TRBJ2-5; D unclear. The germline V and J ends were trimmed by 6 bases and 10 bases, with 15 bases remaining between them. The germline V gene has CDR1 SQVTM and CDR2 ANQGSEA. CDR3 length: 11 residues. The CDR3 loop is CSVPLYEDQYF. As DNA, the CDR3 is TGCAGCGTCCCCTTATACGAGGACCAGTACTTC.

This clone occurred a few times. CDR3 protein: CSVTAPSGSHEQFF. For the CDR3, the DNA is TGCAGCGTTACTGCACCTAGCGGGAGCCATGAGCAGTTCTTC. The chain is built from TRBV29-1 and TRBJ2-1; TRBD2 matches 10 bases. The junction had 9 bases not matched to a gene; V was cut back by 5 bases and J by 8 bases. Germline V gene sequence: CDR1 SQVTM, CDR2 ANQGSEA. This CDR3 has 14 amino acids.

The chain recombines TRBV27 with TRBJ2-5, with TRBD1 matching over 9 bases. Near its end, the DNA agrees better with TRBJ2-7, so the J call may be wrong. The length of the CDR3 is 13 residues. Germline V gene data show CDR1 as MNHEY and CDR2 as SMNVEV (reference sequence). The chain's CDR3 is CASSLGTGTEQYF. In DNA, the CDR3 is TGTGCCAGCAGTTTAGGGACAGGGACCGAGCAGTACTTC.

The gene calls are TRBV6-1 and TRBJ2-7; 8 bases fit TRBD1. Germline V gene data show CDR1 as MNHNS and CDR2 as SASEGT. V lost 2 bases and J lost 7; bases outside the gene matches: 7. The CDR3 is 14 amino acids. CDR3 loop: CASSEMPRQGEQYF. DNA of the CDR3: TGTGCCAGCAGTGAAATGCCACGACAGGGGGAGCAGTACTTC.

The rearrangement joins TRBV27 to TRBJ1-2; D unresolved. This CDR3 is 12 amino acids long. Germline values: CDR1 MNHEY, CDR2 SMNVEV (reference sequence). Trimming left V 8 bases short and J 4 bases short, with 11 bases between. Here the CDR3 DNA reads TGTGCCAGCCGGAGTGGGAGCTATGGCTACACCTTC. Translated, it gives CASRSGSYGYTF.

The CDR3 sequence: CASSRGLAGAVGADTQYF. DNA of the CDR3: TGTGCCAGCAGCCGAGGACTAGCGGGAGCGGTGGGGGCAGATACGCAGTATTTT. The V and J genes are TRBV4-2 and TRBJ2-3; 13 positions agree with TRBD2. Per germline, CDR1 LGHNA and CDR2 YNFKEQ. V lost 4 bases to trimming and J lost 4 bases; unmatched junction nucleotides: 11. This CDR3 region has 18 residues.

The J gene is TRBJ2-3, the V gene TRBV2; TRBD1 matches 8 bases. V was clipped by 8 bases and J by 4 bases; unmatched bases: 11. Germline V gene data show CDR1 as SNHLY and CDR2 as FYNNEI. The CDR3 covers 15 residues. CDR3 coding DNA: TGTGCCAGCGGCGCGGAACAGGGGGATGCAGATACGCAGTATTTT. Translation gives CASGAEQGDADTQYF. The full variable domain, with the rest looked up from reference TRBV2 and TRBJ2-3, is EPEVTQTPSHQVTQMGQEVILRCVPISNHLYFYWYRQILGQKVEFLVSFYNNEISEKSEIFDDQFSVERPDGSNFTLKIRSTKLEDSAMYFCASGAEQGDADTQYFGPGTRLTVL.

The chain is built from TRBV10-2 and TRBJ2-7; D possibly corresponds to TRBD1 (6 bases). The germline V gene has CDR1 WSHSY and CDR2 SAAADI. CDR3 size: 14 residues. V gave up 7 bases and J gave up 7 bases, with 20 bases separating them. The CDR3 spells CASKPVGATGEQYF. DNA for the CDR3: TGCGCCAGCAAGCCGGTGGGGGCCACGGGGGAGCAGTACTTC.

The CDR3 loop is CASSPPRLAGVETQYF. As DNA, the CDR3 is TGTGCCAGCTCACCACCGCGTCTAGCGGGGGTTGAGACCCAGTACTTC. The V call is TRBV18, the J call TRBJ2-5; TRBD2 matches 10 bases. Trimming at V came to 0 bases and at J to 5 bases, leaving 6 bases not matched to a gene. CDR3 size: 16 residues. The germline V gene encodes CDR1 KGHSH and CDR2 LQKENI.

This clone has more than one count but fewer than ten. The chain carries TRBV30 and TRBJ1-4, with 7 bases matching TRBD1. The V and J ends lost 4 bases and 1 base, in that order; junction bases with no gene match: 9. CDR1 GTSNPN and CDR2 SVGIG come from the germline V gene (reference sequence). CDR3 length equals 16 residues. The CDR3 DNA reads as TGTGCCTGGACCGCAAGACAGGGAGGAACTAATGAAAAACTGTTTTTT. Its translation: CAWTARQGGTNEKLFF.

In its sample, this clone was seen once. The chain uses TRBV7-6 and TRBJ2-3; D is possibly TRBD2 (7 bases). This CDR3 is 13 amino acids long. V was shortened by 5 bases and J by 6 bases, with 12 bases between the two germline ends. Germline-derived CDR1 and CDR2 are SGHVS and FNYEAQ. The CDR3, as DNA: TGTGCCAGCAGCCCACAGGGAGGGGATACGCAGTATTTT. Amino acids: CASSPQGGDTQYF. The whole variable domain, remainder taken from reference TRBV7-6 and TRBJ2-3, is GAGVSQSPRYKVTKRGQDVALRCDPISGHVSLYWYRQALGQGPEFLTYFNYEAQQDKSGLPNDRFSAERPEGSISTLTIQRTEQRDSAMYRCASSPQGGDTQYFGPGTRLTVL.

Note on this clone: A junction boundary mismatches the germline segment, possibly from a read error. The chain employs TRBV18 and TRBJ2-7, with TRBD1 matching over 7 bases. The germline V gene encodes CDR1 KGHSH and CDR2 LQKENI. The CDR3 spans 16 residues. CDR3 protein: CASSPLSGTVSYEQYF. CDR3 coding DNA: TGTGCCAGCTCGCCACTTTCCGGGACAGTATCCTACGAGCAGTACTTC.

The chain links TRBV11-2 to TRBJ2-2; TRBD1 matches at 7 bases. Germline values: CDR1 SGHAT, CDR2 FQNNGV. The V and J ends lost 5 bases and 6 bases, in that order; junction bases with no gene match: 12. The CDR3 contains 16 residues. The CDR3: CASSEGAGLWAGELFF. CDR3 DNA sequence: TGTGCCAGCAGCGAGGGGGCAGGGCTGTGGGCCGGGGAGCTGTTTTTT.

The V gene is TRBV5-1, the J gene TRBJ2-5, with TRBD2 matching over 12 bases. The J segment lost 0 bases and the V segment lost 1 base, leaving 10 bases of the junction unmatched. Germline CDR1 SGHRS, CDR2 YFSETQ. The length of the CDR3 is 19 residues. CDR3 sequence reads: CASSLRLAGGLAHQETQYF. CDR3 in DNA: TGCGCCAGCAGCTTGCGGCTAGCGGGGGGGCTGGCTCACCAAGAGACCCAGTACTTC.

This rearrangement joins TRBV7-3 to TRBJ2-6; D not certain. The CDR3 runs 16 residues. The V end lost 5 bases, the J end lost 0 bases, and 11 bases lay between the germline ends. The germline gives CDR1 SGHTA, CDR2 FQGTGA. CDR3 in amino acids: CASSQQMGSGANVLTF. The CDR3, as DNA: TGTGCCAGCAGCCAACAGATGGGCTCTGGGGCCAACGTCCTGACTTTC.

The gene calls are TRBV29-1 and TRBJ1-2, with D perhaps matching TRBD1 (6 bases). CDR1 and CDR2 from the germline V gene are SQVTM and ANQGSEA. V gave up 2 bases and J gave up 6 bases, with 13 bases separating them. The CDR3 has 13 residues. Here the CDR3 reads CSVETGRADGYTF. The CDR3 bases are TGCAGCGTTGAAACAGGGAGGGCAGATGGCTACACCTTC.

There are a few counts of this clone. The chain couples TRBV19 to TRBJ2-5; 7 bases agree with TRBD2. V trimming: 3 bases; J trimming: 0 bases; junction bases outside the gene matches: 16. Germline assignment: CDR1 LNHDA and CDR2 SQIVND (reference sequence). CDR3 length equals 19 residues. The CDR3 DNA follows: TGTGCCAGTAGTATCAGGCCGGCTAGCGGTACCAGGCACCAAGAGACCCAGTACTTC. Amino acid sequence: CASSIRPASGTRHQETQYF. Looking up the rest from reference TRBV19 and TRBJ2-5 gives the full variable domain: DGGITQSPKYLFRKEGQNVTLSCEQNLNHDAMYWYRQDPGQGLRLIYYSQIVNDFQKGDIAEGYSVSREKKESFPLTVTSAQKNPTAFYLCASSIRPASGTRHQETQYFGPGTRLLVL.